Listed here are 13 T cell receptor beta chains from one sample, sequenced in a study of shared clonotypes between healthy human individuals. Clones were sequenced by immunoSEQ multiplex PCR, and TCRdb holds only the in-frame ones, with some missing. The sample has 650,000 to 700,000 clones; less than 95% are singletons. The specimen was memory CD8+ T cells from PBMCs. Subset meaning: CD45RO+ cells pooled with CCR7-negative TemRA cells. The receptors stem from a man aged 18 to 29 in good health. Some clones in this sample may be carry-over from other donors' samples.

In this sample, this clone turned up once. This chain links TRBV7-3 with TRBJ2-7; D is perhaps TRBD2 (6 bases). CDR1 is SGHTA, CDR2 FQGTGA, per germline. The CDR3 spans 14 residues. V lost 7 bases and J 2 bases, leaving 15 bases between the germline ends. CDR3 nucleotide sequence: TGTGCCAGCACCCCCGAACCGGGGGCCTACGAGCAGTACTTC. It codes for CASTPEPGAYEQYF.

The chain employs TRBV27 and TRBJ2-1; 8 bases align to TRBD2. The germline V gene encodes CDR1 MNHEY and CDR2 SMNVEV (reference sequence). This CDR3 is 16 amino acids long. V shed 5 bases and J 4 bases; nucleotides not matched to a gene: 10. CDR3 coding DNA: TGTGCCAGCAGTGTACCTAGCGGGCGTGCATACAATGAGCAGTTCTTC. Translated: CASSVPSGRAYNEQFF.

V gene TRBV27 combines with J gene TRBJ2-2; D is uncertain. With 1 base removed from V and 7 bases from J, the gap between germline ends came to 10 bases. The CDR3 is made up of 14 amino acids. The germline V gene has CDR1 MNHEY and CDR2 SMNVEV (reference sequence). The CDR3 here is CASSLFRSDGELFF. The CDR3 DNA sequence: TGTGCCAGCAGTTTATTTCGGAGTGACGGGGAGCTGTTTTTT.

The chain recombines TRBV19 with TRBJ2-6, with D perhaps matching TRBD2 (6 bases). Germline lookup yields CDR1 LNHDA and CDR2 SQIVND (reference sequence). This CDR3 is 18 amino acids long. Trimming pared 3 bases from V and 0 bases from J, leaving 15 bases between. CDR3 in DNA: TGTGCCAGTAGTATGGGGGGTCAACATTACTCTGGGGCCAACGTCCTGACTTTC. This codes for CASSMGGQHYSGANVLTF.

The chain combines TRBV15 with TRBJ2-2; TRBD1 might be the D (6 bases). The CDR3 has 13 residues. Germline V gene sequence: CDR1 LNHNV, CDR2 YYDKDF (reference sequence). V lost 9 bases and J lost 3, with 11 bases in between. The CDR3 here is CATQGHYTGELFF. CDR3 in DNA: TGTGCCACTCAGGGACATTACACCGGGGAGCTGTTTTTT.

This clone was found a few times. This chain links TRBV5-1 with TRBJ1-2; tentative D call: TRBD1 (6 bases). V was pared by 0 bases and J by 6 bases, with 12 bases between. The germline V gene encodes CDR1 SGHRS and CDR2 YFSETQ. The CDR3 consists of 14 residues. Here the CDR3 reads CASSLDTGWDGYTF. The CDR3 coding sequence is TGCGCCAGCAGCTTGGATACAGGGTGGGATGGCTACACCTTC.

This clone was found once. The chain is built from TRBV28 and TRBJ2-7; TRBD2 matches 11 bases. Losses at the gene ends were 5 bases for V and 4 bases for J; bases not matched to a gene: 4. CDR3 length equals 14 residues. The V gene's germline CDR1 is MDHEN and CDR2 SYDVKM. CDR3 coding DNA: TGTGCCAGCAGTCCACGGACTAGCGGGTACGAGCAGTACTTC. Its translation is CASSPRTSGYEQYF.

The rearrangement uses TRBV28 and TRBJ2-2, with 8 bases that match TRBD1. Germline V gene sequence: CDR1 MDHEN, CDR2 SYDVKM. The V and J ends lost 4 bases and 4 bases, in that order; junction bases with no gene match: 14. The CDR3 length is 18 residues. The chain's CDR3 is CASSSPGQDALGTGELFF. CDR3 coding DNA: TGTGCCAGCAGTTCACCGGGACAGGATGCCCTAGGCACCGGGGAGCTGTTTTTT. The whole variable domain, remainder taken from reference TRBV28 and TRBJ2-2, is DVKVTQSSRYLVKRTGEKVFLECVQDMDHENMFWYRQDPGLGLRLIYFSYDVKMKEKGDIPEGYSVSREKKERFSLILESASTNQTSMYLCASSSPGQDALGTGELFFGEGSRLTVL.

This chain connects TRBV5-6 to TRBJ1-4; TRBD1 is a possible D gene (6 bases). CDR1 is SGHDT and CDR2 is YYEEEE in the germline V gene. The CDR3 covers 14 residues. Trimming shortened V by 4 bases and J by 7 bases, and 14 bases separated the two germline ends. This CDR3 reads CASSIQGSSEKLFF. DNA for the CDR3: TGTGCCAGCAGCATACAGGGTTCGTCTGAAAAACTGTTTTTT.

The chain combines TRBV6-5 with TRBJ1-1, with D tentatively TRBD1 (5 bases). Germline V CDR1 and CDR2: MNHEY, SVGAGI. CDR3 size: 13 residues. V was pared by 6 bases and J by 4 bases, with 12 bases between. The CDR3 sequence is CASRKRGGTEAFF. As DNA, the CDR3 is TGTGCCAGCAGAAAGAGGGGAGGCACTGAAGCTTTCTTT.

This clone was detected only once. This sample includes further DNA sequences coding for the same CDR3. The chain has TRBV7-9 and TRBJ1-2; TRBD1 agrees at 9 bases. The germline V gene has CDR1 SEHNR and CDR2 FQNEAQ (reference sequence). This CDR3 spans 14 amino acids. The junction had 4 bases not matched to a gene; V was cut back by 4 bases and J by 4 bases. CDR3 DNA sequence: TGTGCCAGCAGCTCGGGACAGGGTGGCTATGGCTACACCTTC. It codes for CASSSGQGGYGYTF.

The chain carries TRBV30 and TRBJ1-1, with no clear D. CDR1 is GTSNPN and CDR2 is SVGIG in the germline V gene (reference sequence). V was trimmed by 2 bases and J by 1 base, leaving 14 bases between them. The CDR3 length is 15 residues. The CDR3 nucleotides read TGTGCCTGGAGTTGGGAGGAGGAGACGAACACTGAAGCTTTCTTT. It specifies CAWSWEEETNTEAFF. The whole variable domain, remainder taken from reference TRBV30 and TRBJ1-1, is SQTIHQWPATLVQPVGSPLSLECTVEGTSNPNLYWYRQAAGRGLQLLFYSVGIGQISSEVPQNLSASRPQDRQFILSSKKLLLSDSGFYLCAWSWEEETNTEAFFGQGTRLTVV.

CDR3 loop: CASSTQTGGPNEKLFF. CDR3 coding DNA: TGTGCCAGCAGCACCCAAACCGGGGGCCCTAATGAAAAACTGTTTTTT. The chain recombines TRBV7-6 with TRBJ1-4; D is perhaps TRBD1 (6 bases). V was cut by 5 bases and J by 3 bases, with 16 bases left in between. CDR1 is SGHVS, CDR2 FNYEAQ, per germline. CDR3 length equals 16 residues.